The 16 T cell receptor beta chains in this list originate from one sample, sequenced in a study of blood T cell repertoires in COVID-19. Using immunoSEQ multiplex PCR, the repertoire was profiled, and TCRdb retains in-frame clones only, with some absent. The table shows over 200,000 clones, with more than 70% occurring only once. Sequencing was done on a sample of peripheral blood. The receptors were sampled from an elderly man with acute or convalescent COVID-19.

In the case of this clone: This same CDR3 is encoded by further DNA sequences in the sample. The chain recombines TRBV7-2 with TRBJ2-3; D gene unclear. Germline CDR1 is SGHTA and CDR2 is FQGNSA. The CDR3 covers 14 residues. Trimming left V 11 bases short and J 0 bases short, with 15 bases between. CDR3 coding DNA: TGTGCCTCTCGCTTGGCGGTTAGCACAGATACGCAGTATTTT. Its protein product is CASRLAVSTDTQYF.

CDR3 sequence reads: CATSTLSGAYNEQFF. The CDR3 DNA sequence: TGTGCCACCTCCACCCTATCGGGGGCCTACAATGAGCAGTTCTTC. J is TRBJ2-1 and V is TRBV6-5; weak D call: TRBD2 (6 bases). CDR1 is MNHEY and CDR2 is SVGAGI in the germline V gene. Trimming took off 10 bases at V and 2 bases at J, with 18 bases between the two ends. The CDR3 is 15 residues long.

The J gene is TRBJ1-2, the V gene TRBV7-2; 7 bases match TRBD1. This CDR3 has 14 amino acids. CDR1 and CDR2 from the germline V gene are SGHTA and FQGNSA. Unmatched junction bases numbered 2, after V lost 3 bases and J lost 1 base. CDR3 in amino acids: CASSFTGDNYGYTF. The DNA of the CDR3 is TGTGCCAGCAGCTTTACAGGGGATAACTATGGCTACACCTTC.

This sequence joins TRBV13 and TRBJ2-2, with TRBD1 identical over 7 bases. CDR3 size: 15 residues. After removal of 4 bases from V and 3 bases from J, the junction contained 5 bases not matched to a gene. Germline values: CDR1 PRHDT, CDR2 FYEKMQ (reference sequence). CDR3 loop: CASSSSGGDTGELFF. The CDR3 coding sequence is TGTGCCAGCAGCTCATCAGGGGGTGACACCGGGGAGCTGTTTTTT. Looking up the rest from reference TRBV13 and TRBJ2-2 gives the full variable domain: AAGVIQSPRHLIKEKRETATLKCYPIPRHDTVYWYQQGPGQDPQFLISFYEKMQSDKGSIPDRFSAQQFSDYHSELNMSSLELGDSALYFCASSSSGGDTGELFFGEGSRLTVL.

The chain joins TRBV28 to TRBJ1-5, with D possibly TRBD1 on 6 matching bases. V shed 5 bases and J shed 4 bases, with 9 bases lying between them. Germline V CDR1 and CDR2: MDHEN, SYDVKM. This CDR3 spans 13 amino acids. The CDR3 DNA sequence: TGTGCCAGCAGTCCTAGGGGGAATCAGCCCCAGCATTTT. Amino acids: CASSPRGNQPQHF.

The chain links TRBV28 to TRBJ1-5; 7 nucleotides agree with TRBD1. From germline, CDR1 is MDHEN and CDR2 SYDVKM. There are 16 residues in the CDR3. With V trimmed by 7 bases and J by 3 bases, 12 bases remained unmatched. The chain's CDR3 is CASMGGQARHNQPQHF. The CDR3 DNA sequence: TGTGCCAGCATGGGAGGACAGGCCCGGCACAATCAGCCCCAGCATTTT.

V is TRBV7-3 and J is TRBJ2-1; 7 nucleotides line up with TRBD2. Germline trimming cut 0 bases from V and 4 bases from J; bases unmatched to any gene: 3. The CDR3 is 15 amino acids. Germline V gene data show CDR1 as SGHTA and CDR2 as FQGTGA. CDR3 in DNA: TGTGCCAGCAGCTTAACTCCGGGAGGTTACAATGAGCAGTTCTTC. Translated: CASSLTPGGYNEQFF. Combining the CDR3 with reference TRBV7-3 and TRBJ2-1 gives the whole variable domain GAGVSQTPSNKVTEKGKYVELRCDPISGHTALYWYRQSLGQGPEFLIYFQGTGAADDSGLPNDRFFAVRPEGSVSTLKIQRTERGDSAVYLCASSLTPGGYNEQFFGPGTRLTVL.

The gene calls are TRBV19 and TRBJ1-2; 7 bases line up with TRBD1. The CDR3 totals 15 residues. After removal of 8 bases from V and 6 bases from J, the junction contained 15 bases not matched to a gene. The V gene's germline CDR1 is LNHDA and CDR2 SQIVND (reference sequence). The CDR3 spells CASSPTERGRDGYTF. CDR3 nucleotide sequence: TGTGCCAGTTCCCCGACAGAAAGGGGGCGCGATGGCTACACCTTC.

The chain carries TRBV6-1 and TRBJ2-3; the match to TRBD2 covers 10 bases. V was pared by 3 bases and J by 4 bases, with 4 bases of the junction left unmatched. Germline assignment: CDR1 MNHNS and CDR2 SASEGT. The CDR3 consists of 15 residues. The CDR3, as DNA: TGTGCCAGCAGTGACCTAGCGGGAGTGGCAGATACGCAGTATTTT. Protein sequence: CASSDLAGVADTQYF.

V and J are TRBV19 and TRBJ1-5, with TRBD1 matching 9 bases. CDR1 LNHDA and CDR2 SQIVND come from the germline V gene (reference sequence). The trim removed 1 base at V and 5 bases at J, leaving 3 bases unmatched. This CDR3 contains 15 residues. The DNA of the CDR3 is TGTGCCAGTAGTATAGCGGGACAGGGCGATCAGCCCCAGCATTTT. This encodes CASSIAGQGDQPQHF. Complete variable domain (other parts from reference TRBV19 and TRBJ1-5): DGGITQSPKYLFRKEGQNVTLSCEQNLNHDAMYWYRQDPGQGLRLIYYSQIVNDFQKGDIAEGYSVSREKKESFPLTVTSAQKNPTAFYLCASSIAGQGDQPQHFGDGTRLSIL.

This clone was seen just once. The chain joins TRBV6-6 to TRBJ2-1; D is unclear. The CDR3 runs to 11 residues. Germline V lookup: CDR1 MNHNY, CDR2 SVGAGI (reference sequence). The germline V and J ends were trimmed by 5 bases and 10 bases, with 9 bases remaining between them. The CDR3 sequence: CASSPLREQFF. CDR3 nucleotide sequence: TGTGCCAGCAGTCCGCTTCGGGAGCAGTTCTTC.

The chain is built from TRBV9 and TRBJ1-2, with D tentatively TRBD1 (5 bases). The CDR3 spans 14 residues. Germline V CDR1 and CDR2: SGDLS, YYNGEE. The V end lost 3 bases, the J end lost 4 bases, and 13 bases lay between the germline ends. CDR3 sequence reads: CASSATEGSYGYTF. CDR3 sequence (DNA): TGTGCCAGCAGCGCGACAGAAGGATCCTATGGCTACACCTTC.

The gene calls are TRBV7-8 and TRBJ2-1, with 7 bases aligning to TRBD2. With 5 bases clipped from V and 2 bases from J, the junction kept 9 bases outside the gene matches. CDR3 length: 16 residues. Germline-derived CDR1 and CDR2 are SGHVS and FQNEAQ. This CDR3 is CASSPARTRTYNEQFF. For the CDR3, the DNA is TGTGCCAGCAGCCCGGCGAGGACTAGAACCTACAATGAGCAGTTCTTC.

The rearrangement links TRBV7-9 to TRBJ2-1; 9 positions agree with TRBD2. With 0 bases clipped from V and 4 bases from J, the junction kept 13 bases outside the gene matches. In germline, CDR1 is SEHNR, CDR2 FQNEAQ (reference sequence). This CDR3 is 19 amino acids long. Here the CDR3 reads CASSLARTVAGENYNEQFF. The CDR3 DNA follows: TGTGCCAGCAGCTTAGCGAGGACGGTAGCGGGGGAAAATTACAATGAGCAGTTCTTC.

The rearrangement links TRBV2 to TRBJ1-4; 11 nucleotides align to TRBD1. The germline gives CDR1 SNHLY, CDR2 FYNNEI. J lost 8 bases, V lost 6 bases, and 8 bases had no gene match. This CDR3 is 15 amino acids long. CDR3 sequence reads: CASSLAGTGGEKLFF. The CDR3 region has the DNA TGTGCCAGCAGCTTGGCGGGGACAGGGGGGGAAAAACTGTTTTTT.

This chain links TRBV7-2 with TRBJ2-3; 8 nucleotides match TRBD1. V dropped 4 bases and J dropped 6; count of bases not matched to a gene: 9. Germline values: CDR1 SGHTA, CDR2 FQGNSA. The CDR3 sequence is 15 residues long. CDR3 bases: TGTGCCAGCAGCTCAGGACAGGGTGCAATGGATACGCAGTATTTT. Its translation: CASSSGQGAMDTQYF.